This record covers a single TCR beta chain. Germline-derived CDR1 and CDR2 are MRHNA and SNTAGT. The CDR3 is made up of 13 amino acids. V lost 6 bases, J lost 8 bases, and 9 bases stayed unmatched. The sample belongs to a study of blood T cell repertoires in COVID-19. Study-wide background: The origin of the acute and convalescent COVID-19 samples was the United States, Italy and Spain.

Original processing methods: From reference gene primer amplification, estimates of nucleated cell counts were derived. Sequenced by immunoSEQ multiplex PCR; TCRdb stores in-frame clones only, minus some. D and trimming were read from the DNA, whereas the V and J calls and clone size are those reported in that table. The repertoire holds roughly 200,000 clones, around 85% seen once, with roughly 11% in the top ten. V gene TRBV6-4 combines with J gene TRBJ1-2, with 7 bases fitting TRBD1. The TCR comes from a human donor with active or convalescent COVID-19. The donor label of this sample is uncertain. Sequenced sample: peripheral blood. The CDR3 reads CASRRQGSDGYTF. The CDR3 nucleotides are TGTGCCAGCAGACGACAGGGTTCTGACGGCTACACCTTC.